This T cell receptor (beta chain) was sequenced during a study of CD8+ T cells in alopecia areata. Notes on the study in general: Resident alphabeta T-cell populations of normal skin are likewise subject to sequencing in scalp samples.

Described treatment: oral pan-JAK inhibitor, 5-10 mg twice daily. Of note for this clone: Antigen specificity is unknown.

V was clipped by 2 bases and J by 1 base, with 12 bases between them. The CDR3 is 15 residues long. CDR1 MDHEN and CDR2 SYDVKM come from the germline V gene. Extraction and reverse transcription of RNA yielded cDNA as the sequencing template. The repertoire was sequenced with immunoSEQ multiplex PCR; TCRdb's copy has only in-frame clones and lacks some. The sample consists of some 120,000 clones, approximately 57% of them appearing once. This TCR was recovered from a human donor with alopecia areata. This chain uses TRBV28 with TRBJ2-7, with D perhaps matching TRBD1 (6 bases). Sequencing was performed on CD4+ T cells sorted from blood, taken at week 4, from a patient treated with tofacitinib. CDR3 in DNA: TGTGCCAGCAGTTTAGCAGGGACAAATTCCTACGAGCAGTACTTC. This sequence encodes CASSLAGTNSYEQYF.